This T cell receptor (beta chain) was captured in a study of blood T cells in healthy people across ages. Then a second PCR, running roughly 7 to 11 cycles, was carried out with a sample-barcoded 5' primer and a J-beta primer mix. Using its own MiXCR run on the 5' RACE reads, TCRdb lists one record per CDR3 protein. The table includes around 1,500,000 distinct CDR3 sequences, 28% detected once. The study's findings and limits: The fall in TCR beta diversity per million T cells was roughly linear with age.

In regard to this clonotype: The antigen is not known. At one of its ends the junction is not consistent with the germline gene, which may arise from a read error.

Germline CDR1 SGHNT, CDR2 YYREEE (reference sequence). This CDR3 region has 16 residues. The sequenced sample consisted of blood. This chain connects TRBV5-4 to TRBJ2-3; 8 positions match TRBD2. The TCR sequence derives from a woman in her twenties or thirties in good health. CDR3 in DNA: TGTGTCAGCAGCTTGGACCCGGGGGGGGCCACAGATACGCAGTATTTT. As protein: CVSSLDPGGATDTQYF.